These 26 T cell receptor beta chains came from one sample sequenced in a study of blood T cell repertoires in COVID-19 (dated by TCRdb to the early 2020s). The library was made by the immunoSEQ multiplex PCR assay. TCRdb obtained this table from immuneACCESS and retained in-frame rearrangements with V and J assigned. These tables miss some clones; where compared with another copy, unresolved V genes account for less than half of the shortfall, and the remainder is unexplained. For this sample the table gives fewer than 400,000 clones, of which roughly 89% were detected only once. Clones ranked in the top ten supply about 1.7% of the sample. Source material: peripheral blood. The receptors come from a woman aged 25 to 45 with COVID-19, enrolled during active disease.

The genes are TRBV27 and TRBJ2-2, with unresolved D. V lost 8 bases to trimming and J lost 0 bases, with 16 bases between them. The CDR3 contains 16 residues. Per germline, CDR1 MNHEY and CDR2 SMNVEV (reference sequence). This chain's CDR3 is CASRYSAVANTGELFF. Written as DNA, the CDR3 is TGTGCCAGCCGTTACTCCGCCGTAGCGAACACCGGGGAGCTGTTTTTT.

The V and J genes are TRBV11-2 and TRBJ2-1; 7 bases map to TRBD2. Unmatched junction bases numbered 6, after V lost 4 bases and J lost 9 bases. Germline CDR1 and CDR2: SGHAT and FQNNGV. The CDR3 has 13 amino acids. The CDR3 loop reads CASSSAGVGEQFF. Here the CDR3 DNA reads TGTGCCAGCAGCTCGGCGGGGGTTGGTGAGCAGTTCTTC.

The chain combines TRBV18 with TRBJ1-2; 8 positions agree with TRBD1. The CDR3 covers 14 residues. With V trimmed by 2 bases and J by 4 bases, 3 bases remained unmatched. Germline CDR1 and CDR2: KGHSH and LQKENI. As DNA, the CDR3 is TGTGCCAGCTCACCAACGACAGGGGCCTATGGCTACACCTTC. This codes for CASSPTTGAYGYTF. The entire variable domain, with the rest obtained from reference TRBV18 and TRBJ1-2, is as follows: NAGVMQNPRHLVRRRGQEARLRCSPMKGHSHVYWYRQLPEEGLKFMVYLQKENIIDESGMPKERFSAEFPKEGPSILRIQQVVRGDSAAYFCASSPTTGAYGYTFGSGTRLTVV.

The chain carries TRBV7-2 and TRBJ1-5; tentatively, D is TRBD1 (6 bases). Trimming removed 4 bases from V and 7 bases from J, with 17 bases in between. CDR3 length: 15 amino acids. Germline V CDR1 and CDR2: SGHTA, FQGNSA. The CDR3 is CASSSQQGLDQPQHF. DNA for the CDR3: TGTGCCAGCAGCTCACAACAGGGATTGGACCAGCCCCAGCATTTT.

Turning to this clone: A much more abundant neighbour one base away suggests this may be a read error. This specimen includes other DNA sequences encoding the same CDR3. The genes are TRBV18 and TRBJ1-1, with D possibly TRBD1 on 5 matching bases. V was clipped by 3 bases and J by 0 bases, with 8 bases between them. Germline lookup yields CDR1 KGHSH and CDR2 LQKENI. This CDR3 is built from 14 residues. CDR3 sequence reads: CASSPRQMNTEAFF. CDR3 DNA: TGTGCCAGCTCACCCCGACAGATGAACACTGAAGCTTTCTTT.

The V gene is TRBV19, the J gene TRBJ1-1; 8 bases fit TRBD1. Germline assignment: CDR1 LNHDA and CDR2 SQIVND (reference sequence). This CDR3 spans 13 amino acids. The V gene end was trimmed by 10 bases and the J gene end by 4 bases; junction bases not matched to a gene: 8. CDR3 bases: TGTGCCACCAACCAGGGGGCGGGCACTGAAGCTTTCTTT. Amino acids: CATNQGAGTEAFF.

The CDR3 sequence is CASSLARHHKSGANVLTF. In nucleotides, the CDR3 is TGTGCCAGCAGCTTAGCTAGGCATCATAAATCTGGGGCCAACGTCCTGACTTTC. The chain is built from TRBV11-2 and TRBJ2-6; D gene uncertain. From germline, CDR1 is SGHAT and CDR2 FQNNGV. This CDR3 has 18 residues. V was trimmed by 1 base and J by 1 base, leaving 14 bases between them. The whole variable domain, remainder taken from reference TRBV11-2 and TRBJ2-6, is EAGVAQSPRYKIIEKRQSVAFWCNPISGHATLYWYQQILGQGPKLLIQFQNNGVVDDSQLPKDRFSAERLKGVDSTLKIQPAKLEDSAVYLCASSLARHHKSGANVLTFGAGSRLTVL.

This clone was picked up a small number of times. V usage is TRBV3-1 (or the pseudogene TRBV3-2) and J usage is TRBJ2-5, with 7 bases matching TRBD1. With 1 base clipped from V and 3 bases from J, the junction kept 8 bases outside the gene matches. The CDR3 is made up of 16 amino acids. The germline gives CDR1 LGHDT, CDR2 YNNKEL (reference sequence). CDR3 DNA sequence: TGTGCCAGCAGCCAAGTCGGGACAGCAGAAAAAGAGACCCAGTACTTC. Protein: CASSQVGTAEKETQYF.

The J gene is TRBJ1-1, the V gene TRBV12-3 or TRBV12-4; D call uncertain. Trimming pared 4 bases from V and 3 bases from J, leaving 9 bases between. The CDR3 contains 13 residues. This CDR3 reads CASSSLVDTEAFF. Here the CDR3 DNA reads TGTGCCAGCAGTTCTCTGGTAGACACTGAAGCTTTCTTT.

This rearrangement joins TRBV23-1 to TRBJ2-5; no clear D gene. TRBV23-1 is filed as an ORF, its function uncertain. CDR3 size: 16 residues. Trimming shortened V by 3 bases and J by 2 bases, and 16 bases separated the two germline ends. CDR3: CASSHVGSKIQETQYF. CDR3 in DNA: TGCGCCAGCAGTCATGTCGGGTCCAAAATTCAAGAGACCCAGTACTTC.

V is TRBV11-3 and J is TRBJ1-2, with 7 bases aligning to TRBD1. This CDR3 is 15 amino acids long. V was clipped by 4 bases and J by 5 bases; unmatched bases: 10. The germline V gene encodes CDR1 SGHNT and CDR2 YENEEA. The CDR3 loop reads CASSSTGARFYGYTF. In DNA, the CDR3 is TGTGCCAGCAGCTCCACAGGGGCCCGGTTTTATGGCTACACCTTC.

The CDR3 loop is CASSEWGAGVNTEAFF. The CDR3 DNA follows: TGTGCCAGCAGTGAATGGGGAGCAGGGGTGAACACTGAAGCTTTCTTT. This chain joins TRBV2 and TRBJ1-1; tentatively, D is TRBD1 (6 bases). The CDR3 loop spans 16 amino acids. The V end lost 2 bases, the J end lost 0 bases, and 13 bases lay between the germline ends. Looked up from germline, CDR1 is SNHLY and CDR2 is FYNNEI.

Concerning this clone itself: The same CDR3 arises from other DNA sequences in this sample as well. This rearrangement joins TRBV12-3 or TRBV12-4 to TRBJ1-2; D is uncertain. With 1 base removed from V and 3 bases from J, the gap between germline ends came to 6 bases. This CDR3 spans 13 amino acids. The CDR3 reads CASSLGQYYGYTF. In DNA, the CDR3 is TGTGCCAGCAGTTTAGGTCAATACTATGGCTACACCTTC.

The genes are TRBV2 and TRBJ2-5, with TRBD1 identical over 7 bases. J lost 4 bases, V lost 7 bases, and 12 bases had no gene match. Germline CDR1 and CDR2: SNHLY and FYNNEI. The CDR3 spans 15 residues. In nucleotides, the CDR3 is TGTGCCAGCACCTCCAACCCGGGACAGACAGAGACCCAGTACTTC. It is translated as CASTSNPGQTETQYF.

This chain connects TRBV4-1 to TRBJ1-2, with 7 bases identical to TRBD1. Germline CDR1 MGHRA, CDR2 YSYEKL. V trimming: 0 bases; J trimming: 8 bases; junction bases outside the gene matches: 6. This CDR3 spans 14 amino acids. The chain's CDR3 is CASSQDDRVFGYTF. CDR3 sequence (DNA): TGCGCCAGCAGCCAAGATGACAGGGTATTCGGCTACACCTTC.

The V and J genes are TRBV7-2 and TRBJ2-7, with 10 bases lining up with TRBD1. This CDR3 region has 14 residues. With V trimmed by 5 bases and J by 3 bases, 4 bases remained unmatched. Germline CDR1 reads SGHTA; CDR2 reads FQGNSA. CDR3 loop: CASSPRTGGYEQYF. DNA of the CDR3: TGTGCCAGCAGCCCGCGGACAGGGGGCTACGAGCAGTACTTC.

V is TRBV30 and J is TRBJ2-1; D remains ambiguous. CDR3 length equals 13 residues. The V gene lost 0 bases and the J gene lost 9 bases, with 12 bases spanning the gap. The germline V gene has CDR1 GTSNPN and CDR2 SVGIG (reference sequence). This CDR3 reads CAWSVALVSEQFF. The DNA of the CDR3 is TGTGCCTGGAGTGTAGCGCTAGTTTCTGAGCAGTTCTTC.

The chain is built from TRBV4-2 and TRBJ1-2, with D possibly being TRBD1 (5 bases). The germline V gene encodes CDR1 LGHNA and CDR2 YNFKEQ. The CDR3 runs to 14 residues. The ends were cut back, 1 base at V and 8 bases at J, with 14 bases in the middle. CDR3 sequence (DNA): TGTGCCAGCAGCCAAGCGGGGGATGGGCACGGCTACACCTTC. Translating it yields CASSQAGDGHGYTF.

The count of this clone is one. The V gene is TRBV7-9, the J gene TRBJ1-3; 10 nucleotides agree with TRBD1. This CDR3 is 18 amino acids long. CDR1 is SEHNR, CDR2 FQNEAQ, per germline (reference sequence). V lost 1 base to trimming and J lost 0 bases; unmatched junction nucleotides: 6. CDR3 residues: CASSLVGTGVISGNTIYF. For the CDR3, the DNA is TGTGCCAGCAGCTTAGTAGGGACAGGGGTGATCTCTGGAAACACCATATATTTT.

The genes are TRBV6-9 and TRBJ1-1; D remains ambiguous. Germline CDR1 reads MNHGY; CDR2 reads SVAAGI. This CDR3 is built from 12 residues. The ends were cut back, 7 bases at V and 7 bases at J, with 13 bases in the middle. CDR3 DNA sequence: TGTGCCAGCAACAAGATTCGGGGTGAAGCTTTCTTT. This gives the protein CASNKIRGEAFF.

The V call is TRBV9, the J call TRBJ2-2; no clear D gene. The CDR3 is 14 residues long. Between the trimmed V and J ends, which lost 0 bases and 6 bases, there was a span of 9 bases. Per the germline V gene, CDR1 is SGDLS and CDR2 is YYNGEE. The CDR3 DNA sequence: TGTGCCAGCAGCGTAGTGGCGGAAGCCGGGGAGCTGTTTTTT. It yields the protein CASSVVAEAGELFF.

This clone was seen once. CDR3 protein: CAWSLPGGGGEKLFF. For the CDR3, the DNA is TGTGCCTGGAGCCTCCCGGGAGGGGGCGGTGAAAAACTGTTTTTT. This chain links TRBV30 with TRBJ1-4; TRBD1 agrees at 7 bases. The trim removed 3 bases at V and 7 bases at J, leaving 11 bases unmatched. This CDR3 contains 15 residues. Germline CDR1 reads GTSNPN; CDR2 reads SVGIG (reference sequence).

The chain couples TRBV5-4 to TRBJ2-1, with 9 bases lining up with TRBD1. CDR3 length: 13 residues. Germline values: CDR1 SGHNT, CDR2 YYREEE (reference sequence). Germline trimming cut 1 base from V and 9 bases from J; bases unmatched to any gene: 2. Written as DNA, the CDR3 is TGTGCCAGCAGCTTGTTGGACAGGGGTGAGCAGTTCTTC. It codes for CASSLLDRGEQFF.

The chain joins TRBV29-1 to TRBJ2-7; 11 bases align to TRBD2. CDR1 SQVTM and CDR2 ANQGSEA come from the germline V gene. Trimming at V came to 1 base and at J to 4 bases, leaving 6 bases not matched to a gene. This CDR3 is built from 15 residues. CDR3 in DNA: TGCAGCGTTGAAGGGGGACTAGCGGCAGGGTACGAGCAGTACTTC. Translated: CSVEGGLAAGYEQYF.

This clone was seen only a few times. J is TRBJ2-7 and V is TRBV11-3; possibly TRBD1 for D (5 bases). This CDR3 region has 15 residues. V gave up 5 bases and J gave up 7 bases, with 21 bases separating them. The germline gives CDR1 SGHNT, CDR2 YENEEA. This CDR3 reads CASSRDRRNLGEQYF. The CDR3 bases are TGTGCCAGCAGCCGAGACAGACGAAACCTTGGAGAGCAGTACTTC.

The V and J genes are TRBV19 and TRBJ2-1; TRBD2 aligns across 9 bases. CDR3 size: 17 residues. Trimming removed 5 bases from V and 0 bases from J; junction bases left unmatched: 8. CDR1 is LNHDA and CDR2 is SQIVND in the germline V gene (reference sequence). The CDR3: CASSPAAGGVSYNEQFF. CDR3 in DNA: TGTGCCAGTAGTCCCGCCGCGGGGGGGGTCTCCTACAATGAGCAGTTCTTC. Variable domain in full (rest from reference TRBV19 and TRBJ2-1): DGGITQSPKYLFRKEGQNVTLSCEQNLNHDAMYWYRQDPGQGLRLIYYSQIVNDFQKGDIAEGYSVSREKKESFPLTVTSAQKNPTAFYLCASSPAAGGVSYNEQFFGPGTRLTVL.